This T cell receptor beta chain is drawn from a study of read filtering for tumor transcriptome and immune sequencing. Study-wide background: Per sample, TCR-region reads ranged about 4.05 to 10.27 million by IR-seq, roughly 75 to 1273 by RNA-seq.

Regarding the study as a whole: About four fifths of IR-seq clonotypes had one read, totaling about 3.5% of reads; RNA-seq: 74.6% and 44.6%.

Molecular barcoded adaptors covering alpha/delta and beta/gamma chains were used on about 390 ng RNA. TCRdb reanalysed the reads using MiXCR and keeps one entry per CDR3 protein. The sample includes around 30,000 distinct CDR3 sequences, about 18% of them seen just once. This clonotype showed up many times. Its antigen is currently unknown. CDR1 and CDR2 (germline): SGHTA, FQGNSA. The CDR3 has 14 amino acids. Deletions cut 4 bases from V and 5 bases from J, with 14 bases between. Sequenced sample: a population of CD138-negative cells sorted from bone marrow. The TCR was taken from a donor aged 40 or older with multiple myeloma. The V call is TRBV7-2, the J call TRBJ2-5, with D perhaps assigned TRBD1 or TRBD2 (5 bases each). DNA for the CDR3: TGTGCCAGCAGCTGGGACCGCGCGTCGGAGACCCAGTACTTC. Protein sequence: CASSWDRASETQYF.